The T cell receptor beta chain described here comes from a study of CD8+ T cells in alopecia areata (dated by TCRdb to the late 2010s). At the level of the whole study: Treated patients were enrolled in an open-label pilot trial of oral tofacitinib, 5 to 10 mg twice daily, for moderate-to-severe alopecia areata. Tofacitinib was given for 6 to 18 months, followed by 6 months of follow-up off drug to assess delayed response and recurrence. High-throughput TCRbeta sequencing was used to examine T cell clonal expansion in alopecia areata in both the C3H/HeJ mouse model and human patients. On the human side, TCRbeta sequencing was run on scalp tissue and on sorted CD4+ and CD8+ peripheral blood T cells from healthy controls and from alopecia areata patients with either patchy or totalis/universalis disease. Biopsies were taken from tofacitinib-treated patients at baseline and again at 4 and 24 weeks into treatment, and several of those patients also had a later scalp biopsy. Clonality in the scalp was compared among normal scalp (n=4), patchy alopecia areata scalp (n=8), and alopecia totalis/universalis scalp (n=8). RNA came from the PAXgene miRNA kit for fixed scalp, the miRNeasy kit for PBMCs, and the RNeasy kit for mouse skin. TCRbeta CDR3 regions were amplified by immunoSEQ multiplex PCR using 35 Vbeta forward and 13 Jbeta reverse primers. Broader findings and caveats from the paper: Shared TCR sequences between patients were less evident than in mice, which may be partly attributable to HLA diversity in the patient population. Compared with normal scalp, lesional scalp had higher clonality and more expanded CD8+ clones, particularly in alopecia totalis/universalis, a pattern that suggests antigenic drive. Unlike mouse skin, where gammadelta T cells dominate, normal human skin contains resident alphabeta T cells that get sequenced too, which complicates analysis of the scalp TCR repertoire.

The library was generated by the immunoSEQ multiplex PCR assay. RNA was extracted from all samples and reverse transcribed into cDNA, which served as template for TCR sequencing. First-strand cDNA was synthesized with SuperScript III using a 2:1 mix of oligo-dT and random hexamers. A synthetic immune receptor repertoire was used to measure amplification bias, and any remaining bias was corrected computationally. The published analysis was carried out like this. Raw reads were preprocessed to remove errors, and CDR3 was defined according to IMGT conventions as the region from the conserved cysteine to phenylalanine. To get clonality, Shannon entropy was normalized by log2 of the number of productive unique TCRs and the result was subtracted from 1. Whether each scalp clone was CD4 or CD8 was inferred by checking scalp TCRbeta sequences against the CD4 and CD8 repertoires from sorted blood. What TCRdb holds here is the immuneACCESS table cut down to in-frame rearrangements. Part of the clones is not present; checked against another copy, under half of the missing clones reflect an unresolved V gene, and the others are unexplained. V and J calls plus clone size are reproduced from that table; the DNA served to infer D and trimming. The sample yields some 150,000 clones; around 50% were counted once. The top ten hold roughly a fifth of the sample.

The sample's time point label, decoded: baseline before oral tofacitinib. Lesional scalp punch biopsies and peripheral blood were collected from alopecia areata patients. PBMCs were isolated by density centrifugation and stained for CD3, CD4 and CD8, after which CD4+ and CD8+ T cells were sorted on a FACSAria. This clone was observed a handful of times. Its antigen is not yet known. No qualities accompany the bases; no much larger clone lies one base away. The receptor comes from a human donor with alopecia areata. The starting material was CD8+ T cells sorted from blood, obtained at week 0.

Read as DNA, the sequence is TGCGCCAGCAGACGCTCGCTAGCACCGCAGTTCTTC. It specifies CASRRSLAPQFF. The chain is encoded by TRBV23-1 joined to TRBJ2-1; a tentative D call is TRBD2 (5 bases match). TRBV23-1 is an open reading frame, and its role is uncertain. The V and J ends are trimmed by 6 bases and 12 bases, leaving 15 bases between them. CDR3 length: 12 amino acids, cysteine to phenylalanine. Only the CDR3 DNA is retained, 36 bases long and in frame from the first base.